These T cell receptor beta chains were read from a single sample in a study of cytomegalovirus exposure and HLA in healthy donors. Measured with immunoSEQ multiplex PCR; TCRdb has only the in-frame clones, and not every one. The profile covers approximately 170,000 clones, with 80% to 90% appearing a single time and approximately 2.3% taken by the ten largest. The sequencing sample was made of PBMCs. These receptors all stem from a male donor in good health and CMV-seronegative. Each CDR3 is given with its conserved first and last residue. The D gene is left open where the match is weak. For some rows the clone size is stated as once, few or many, or as a class when expanded; others skip it.

len,v_gene,j_gene,abundance,d_gene,CDR3aa,CDR3nt
16,TRBV7-9,TRBJ1-2,few,TRBD1,CASSSRGGGQGSGYTF,TGTGCCAGCAGCTCTAGGGGAGGTGGACAGGGTTCTGGCTACACCTTC
14,TRBV7-2,TRBJ2-2,-,-,CASSIYSRTEELFF,TGTGCCAGCAGCATTTACAGTAGAACCGAGGAGCTGTTTTTT
14,TRBV27,TRBJ2-3,-,-,CASGPGSSVDTQYF,TGTGCCAGCGGACCGGGGTCGTCGGTGGATACGCAGTATTTT
15,TRBV4-1,TRBJ2-7,-,-,CASSSGTSSSYEQYF,TGCGCCAGCAGCTCCGGGACTTCCAGCTCCTACGAGCAGTACTTC
12,TRBV28,TRBJ1-1,once,-,CAGSLGATEAFF,TGTGCCGGCAGTTTAGGGGCCACTGAAGCTTTCTTT
14,TRBV7-9,TRBJ2-1,-,-,CASSLESGHTEQFF,TGTGCCAGCAGCTTAGAAAGTGGCCATACTGAGCAGTTCTTC
16,TRBV27,TRBJ2-2,-,TRBD2,CASSASGSANTGELFF,TGTGCCAGCAGCGCTAGCGGGAGCGCGAACACCGGGGAGCTGTTTTTT
13,TRBV29-1,TRBJ2-7,-,TRBD1,CSVDGQGKYEQYF,TGCAGCGTTGACGGACAGGGGAAATACGAGCAGTACTTC
15,TRBV19,TRBJ1-5,once,TRBD1,CASSRTGGRDQPQHF,TGTGCCAGTAGTAGGACAGGGGGCAGGGATCAGCCCCAGCATTTT
14,TRBV7-3,TRBJ2-1,-,-,CASSSPFTPDEQFF,TGTGCCAGCAGCTCCCCCTTCACCCCAGATGAGCAGTTCTTC
15,TRBV18,TRBJ1-4,-,-,CASSPRTATPEKLFF,TGTGCCAGCTCACCGCGAACTGCCACCCCTGAAAAACTGTTTTTT
14,TRBV7-9,TRBJ1-6,few,-,CASSLGGDHSPLHF,TGTGCCAGCAGCTTAGGGGGGGATCATTCACCCCTCCACTTT
14,TRBV19,TRBJ2-2,-,-,CASTTGLSTGELFF,TGTGCCAGTACTACAGGGTTAAGCACCGGGGAGCTGTTTTTT
15,TRBV6-1,TRBJ1-3,-,-,CASAPLRGAGNTIYF,TGTGCCAGCGCACCCCTCAGGGGAGCTGGAAACACCATATATTTT
13,TRBV5-6,TRBJ2-7,-,-,CASSLVAGGEQYF,TGTGCCAGCAGCTTGGTGGCCGGGGGTGAGCAGTACTTC
14,TRBV9,TRBJ1-5,-,-,CASSVGDNYQPQHF,TGTGCCAGCAGCGTAGGTGACAACTATCAGCCCCAGCATTTT
15,TRBV5-6,TRBJ2-1,-,TRBD2,CASSPLKRGVGEQFF,TGTGCCAGCAGCCCGCTAAAGCGGGGGGTGGGTGAGCAGTTCTTC
16,TRBV9,TRBJ2-3,-,TRBD2,CASSVWEGGKLDTQYF,TGTGCCAGCAGCGTATGGGAGGGAGGGAAATTAGATACGCAGTATTTT
17,TRBV4-1,TRBJ1-1,-,-,CASSQDSPQGFRTEAFF,TGCGCCAGCAGCCAAGATTCCCCGCAGGGTTTTAGGACTGAAGCTTTCTTT
13,TRBV7-9,TRBJ2-7,-,-,CASSLTSTYEQYF,TGTGCCAGCAGCTTAACTAGTACCTACGAGCAGTACTTC
13,TRBV5-4,TRBJ1-2,few,TRBD1,CASSKPGQQGYTF,TGTGCCAGCAGCAAGCCGGGACAGCAGGGCTACACCTTC
15,TRBV5-6,TRBJ2-3,-,TRBD2,CASSPSGGRTDTQYF,TGTGCCAGCAGCCCTAGCGGGGGGCGCACAGATACGCAGTATTTT
16,TRBV30,TRBJ2-1,-,TRBD2,CAWSEQLAGTNNEQFF,TGTGCCTGGAGTGAGCAACTAGCGGGGACGAACAATGAGCAGTTCTTC
16,TRBV25-1,TRBJ2-5,-,TRBD2,CASGGLAGGPQETQYF,TGTGCCAGCGGCGGGCTAGCGGGAGGACCCCAAGAGACCCAGTACTTC
16,TRBV5-1,TRBJ2-7,-,-,CASSLVGGSSAYEQYF,TGCGCCAGCAGCTTGGTCGGGGGATCTTCAGCCTACGAGCAGTACTTC
15,TRBV11-3,TRBJ2-7,-,TRBD1,CASSLGFQGENEQYF,TGTGCCAGCAGCTTAGGTTTCCAGGGGGAGAACGAGCAGTACTTC
14,TRBV5-1,TRBJ2-7,-,-,CASSFGVSSYEQYF,TGCGCCAGCAGCTTCGGGGTGAGCTCCTACGAGCAGTACTTC
15,TRBV9,TRBJ2-7,-,TRBD2,CASSVGLAGVREQYF,TGTGCCAGCAGCGTAGGGCTAGCGGGAGTTCGCGAGCAGTACTTC
13,TRBV19,TRBJ1-1,-,-,CASSILTNTEAFF,TGTGCCAGTAGTATACTAACTAACACTGAAGCTTTCTTT
18,TRBV6-1,TRBJ2-5,-,TRBD2,CASSGYQRTSGRVETQYF,TGTGCCAGCAGTGGATACCAGAGGACTAGCGGGAGGGTGGAGACCCAGTACTTC
15,TRBV25-1,TRBJ1-4,-,-,CASSVGQGPSEKLFF,TGTGCCAGCAGTGTAGGTCAGGGTCCGAGTGAAAAACTGTTTTTT
14,TRBV4-3,TRBJ2-2,-,-,CASSPHSGTGELFF,TGCGCCAGCAGCCCCCACTCGGGTACCGGGGAGCTGTTTTTT
15,TRBV6-5,TRBJ2-1,-,TRBD2,CASSYSIAGANEQFF,TGTGCCAGCAGTTACTCGATAGCGGGAGCCAATGAGCAGTTCTTC
16,TRBV28,TRBJ1-4,-,TRBD1,CASRPTGEWANEKLFF,TGTGCCAGCAGACCCACAGGGGAATGGGCTAATGAAAAACTGTTTTTT
15,TRBV9,TRBJ1-4,-,-,CASSVGAGVGEKLFF,TGTGCCAGCAGCGTAGGGGCAGGGGTGGGTGAAAAACTGTTTTTT
16,TRBV4-3,TRBJ2-1,-,TRBD2,CASSQDTGGPYNEQFF,TGCGCCAGCAGCCAAGATACGGGGGGACCCTACAATGAGCAGTTCTTC